This T cell receptor (beta chain) was captured in a study of T cells in Graves' hyperthyroidism and ophthalmopathy. V lost 0 bases and J lost 5, with 11 bases in between. Germline CDR1 reads MNHEY; CDR2 reads SVGEGT. The CDR3 length is 14 residues. TCR beta CDR3 region amplification was performed from RNA transcripts. The primer set for the first-round RT-PCR of the TCR CDR3 was HTBI. TCRdb ran MiXCR on the multiplex PCR reads and lists one entry per CDR3 protein. This table holds hundreds of thousands of distinct CDR3 sequences, less than 25% found once. The chain recombines TRBV6-2 or TRBV6-3 with TRBJ2-7; D is perhaps TRBD1 or TRBD2 (5 bases each). The TCR comes from a man younger than 45 with Graves' ophthalmopathy. The sequenced material came from blood. CDR3 amino acids: CASSYSRGLDEQYF. The CDR3 DNA sequence: TGTGCCAGCAGTTACTCGAGGGGTTTGGACGAGCAGTACTTC.